These 5 T cell receptor beta chains originate from one sample sequenced in a study of T cell responses to AZD1222 COVID-19 vaccine. Assay used: immunoSEQ multiplex PCR; TCRdb lists only in-frame clones, some missing. The repertoire holds 75,000 to 100,000 clones, with 80% to 90% as singletons. Sequences were derived from peripheral blood, sampled on day 0 of AZD1222 vaccination. The receptors here all came from an adult in good health.

This sequence joins TRBV5-1 and TRBJ2-2, with D possibly being TRBD2 (6 bases). The CDR3 covers 15 residues. Germline assignment: CDR1 SGHRS and CDR2 YFSETQ. V shed 4 bases and J shed 1 base, with 11 bases lying between them. The CDR3 DNA reads as TGCGCCAGCAGCCTGGGACTGCAGAACACCGGGGAGCTGTTTTTT. It is translated as CASSLGLQNTGELFF.

The chain combines TRBV5-4 with TRBJ1-2; D is perhaps TRBD1 (5 bases). Trimming took 0 bases from V and 12 from J, leaving 18 bases between them. This CDR3 region has 14 residues. Germline CDR1 reads SGHNT; CDR2 reads YYREEE (reference sequence). Here the CDR3 DNA reads TGTGCCAGCAGCTTGGGGGGGGTGAATATGGCTCACACCTTC. It specifies CASSLGGVNMAHTF. Looking up the rest from reference TRBV5-4 and TRBJ1-2 gives the full variable domain: ETGVTQSPTHLIKTRGQQVTLRCSSQSGHNTVSWYQQALGQGPQFIFQYYREEENGRGNFPPRFSGLQFPNYSSELNVNALELDDSALYLCASSLGGVNMAHTFGSGTRLTVV.

This clone was counted a few times. The CDR3 region is CASSQDWGQGSEKLFF. CDR3 nucleotide sequence: TGCGCCAGCAGCCAAGATTGGGGACAGGGGTCCGAAAAACTGTTTTTT. The V and J genes are TRBV4-1 and TRBJ1-4; the match to TRBD1 covers 10 bases. Germline V gene lookup returns CDR1 MGHRA and CDR2 YSYEKL. J was trimmed by 8 bases and V by 0 bases; bases with no gene match: 6. There are 16 residues in the CDR3.

The gene calls are TRBV12-3 or TRBV12-4 and TRBJ2-2; TRBD2 matches 8 bases. After removal of 5 bases from V and 7 bases from J, the junction contained 0 bases not matched to a gene. This CDR3 spans 12 amino acids. The CDR3 here is CASSAGGGELFF. As DNA, the CDR3 is TGTGCCAGCAGTGCGGGAGGCGGGGAGCTGTTTTTT.

This chain joins TRBV7-9 and TRBJ1-4, with D perhaps TRBD1 (6 bases). Trimming took off 5 bases at V and 0 bases at J, with 10 bases between the two ends. Germline-derived CDR1 and CDR2 are SEHNR and FQNEAQ (reference sequence). The CDR3 has 15 residues. The CDR3 sequence: CASSRGGATNEKLFF. The CDR3 coding sequence is TGTGCCAGCAGCCGAGGGGGTGCAACTAATGAAAAACTGTTTTTT.